This TCR beta chain originates from a study of identical twins. The study's findings and limits: Zero-insertion results could be subject to partial confounding by invariant MAIT and iNKT cells. The abundant beta clonotypes from cord blood had fewer insertions, and memory repertoires had none of this.

This clonotype was seen only a few times. The antigen is undetermined. Using its own MiXCR run on the 5' RACE reads, TCRdb lists one record per CDR3 protein. The data contain 510,000 or so distinct CDR3 sequences, about 15% of them singletons. The CDR3 is made up of 14 amino acids. Germline CDR1 SGHRS, CDR2 YFSETQ. V was shortened by 3 bases and J by 10 bases, with 19 bases between the two germline ends. The data also belong to a second study, concerning yellow fever vaccine responses in identical twins.

The sequenced sample consisted of CD4+ T cells sorted from blood. The clonotype comes from a woman under 30 in good health. The chain joins TRBV5-1 to TRBJ2-5; D is unresolved. CDR3 coding DNA: TGCGCCAGCAGCTCAGGTAGCAAGGGCTGGTTCCAGTACTTC. Its translation is CASSSGSKGWFQYF.